The 5 T cell receptor beta chains listed next were all sequenced from one sample in a study of T cell responses to AZD1222 COVID-19 vaccine (dated by TCRdb to about 2021). Library prep was done by the immunoSEQ multiplex PCR assay. TCRdb obtained this table from immuneACCESS and retained in-frame rearrangements with V and J assigned. These tables miss some clones; where compared with another copy, unresolved V genes account for less than half of the shortfall, and the remainder is unexplained. The sample table shows under 150,000 clones, and 75% to 95% are seen once. The ten top clones hold roughly 2% of the sample. What the time point label conveys for this sample: about 28 days (+/-7) after the second vaccine dose. This sample comprised peripheral blood, obtained 28 days after the second AZD1222 dose. Every receptor here comes from an adult who received the AZD1222 COVID-19 vaccine.

This clone was seen a handful of times. The chain is built from TRBV3-1 (or the pseudogene TRBV3-2) and TRBJ2-7, with D tentatively TRBD1 or TRBD2 (5 bases each). The CDR3 contains 14 residues. CDR1 is LGHDT and CDR2 is YNNKEL in the germline V gene (reference sequence). Trimming shortened V by 5 bases and J by 1 base, and 12 bases separated the two germline ends. The CDR3 DNA follows: TGTGCCAGCAGCAAAGGGACGGCTTCCTACGAGCAGTACTTC. The encoded protein is CASSKGTASYEQYF.

This rearrangement joins TRBV10-1 to TRBJ1-1; no reliable D call. This CDR3 contains 14 residues. From germline, CDR1 is WNHNN and CDR2 SYGVQD (reference sequence). Trimming cost V 5 bases and J 1 base, with 11 bases left between them. DNA for the CDR3: TGCGCCAGCAGTAAGACACCGGAGAACACTGAAGCTTTCTTT. Translating gives CASSKTPENTEAFF.

CDR3 sequence: CASSLENADTQYF. As DNA, the CDR3 is TGCGCCAGCAGCTTGGAAAATGCAGATACGCAGTATTTT. The V and J genes are TRBV5-1 and TRBJ2-3, with D unclear. Per germline, CDR1 SGHRS and CDR2 YFSETQ. This CDR3 contains 13 residues. Trimming removed 0 bases at V and 4 bases at J, with 6 bases between.

CDR3: CASSLDLAGVDTQYF. The CDR3 DNA sequence: TGTGCCAGCAGCTTGGATCTAGCGGGAGTGGATACGCAGTATTTT. This sequence joins TRBV5-6 and TRBJ2-3; TRBD2 matches 10 bases. The V and J ends lost 0 bases and 6 bases, in that order; junction bases with no gene match: 4. CDR3 length equals 15 residues. Germline V CDR1 and CDR2: SGHDT, YYEEEE.

The chain is built from TRBV27 and TRBJ1-6; 9 bases match TRBD1. The CDR3 sequence is 14 residues long. V dropped 6 bases and J dropped 7; count of bases not matched to a gene: 4. Germline V lookup: CDR1 MNHEY, CDR2 SMNVEV (reference sequence). The chain's CDR3 is CASRRQGGNSPLHF. CDR3 coding DNA: TGTGCCAGCAGGCGACAGGGGGGAAATTCACCCCTCCACTTT.